This T cell receptor (beta chain) was documented in a study of blood T cell repertoires in COVID-19. Study context: Samples of COVID-19 (acute and convalescent) were obtained from the United States, Italy and Spain. T cells, B-cell-depleted T cells, or PBMCs supplied cDNA or gDNA.

The V segment lost 2 bases and the J segment 6 bases; nucleotides outside the gene matches: 10. The CDR3 totals 17 residues. The germline V gene encodes CDR1 LNHDA and CDR2 SQIVND (reference sequence). Enrollment of patients from Seattle took place during active infection, with longitudinal follow-up. Under the authors' procedure: Reference gene primer amplification gave estimated nucleated cell counts. Using immunoSEQ multiplex PCR, the repertoire was profiled, and TCRdb retains in-frame clones only, with some absent. V and J calls and clone size come straight from that table; D and trimming were deduced from the DNA. The sample records approximately 330,000 clones, roughly 89% being singletons.

The sequencing sample was made of peripheral blood. The receptor was derived from a man in his thirties or forties with COVID-19, enrolled during active disease. This chain joins TRBV19 and TRBJ2-1, with TRBD2 matching over 10 bases. The CDR3 bases are TGTGCCAGTAGTATAAATAGGGGACTAGCGTACCTCAATGAGCAGTTCTTC. Protein sequence: CASSINRGLAYLNEQFF.